This T cell receptor (beta chain) was found in a study of cytomegalovirus exposure and HLA in healthy donors. Notes on the study in general: HLA alleles were associated with 17,000 or so TCR beta sequences in a later analysis at 0.05 false discovery rate. The listing of some 170 TCR beta chains classed them as cytomegalovirus-associated. Within an earlier analysis, most TCR beta V segments proved productive either about 90% or about 30% of the time.

Amplification used 60 Vbeta primers and 13 Jbeta primers. Libraries were prepared by immunoSEQ multiplex PCR; TCRdb keeps only in-frame clonotypes and omits some of them. The sample includes 150,000 to 200,000 clones, roughly four fifths seen only once; the top ten take approximately 2.1%. Remarks on this clone: Its antigen is not identified.

Germline lookup yields CDR1 MNHNS and CDR2 SASEGT. The V and J ends lost 6 bases and 11 bases respectively, with 10 bases between them. There are 10 residues in the CDR3. The clonotype was recovered from a woman aged 25 to 39 in good health and CMV-seropositive. The sequencing sample was made of PBMCs. The chain employs TRBV6-1 and TRBJ1-2; weak D call: TRBD1 (6 bases). This chain's CDR3 is CASSLGTYTF. In nucleotides, the CDR3 is TGTGCCAGCAGCCTCGGGACATACACCTTC.